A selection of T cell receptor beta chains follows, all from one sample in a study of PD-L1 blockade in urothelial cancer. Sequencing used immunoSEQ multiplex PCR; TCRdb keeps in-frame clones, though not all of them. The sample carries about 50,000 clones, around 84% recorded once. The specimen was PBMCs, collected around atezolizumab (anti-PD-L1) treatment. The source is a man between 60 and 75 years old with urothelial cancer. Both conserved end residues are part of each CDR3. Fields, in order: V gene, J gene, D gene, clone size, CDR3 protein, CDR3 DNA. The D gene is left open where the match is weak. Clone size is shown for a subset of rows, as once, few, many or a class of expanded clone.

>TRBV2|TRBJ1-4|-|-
CASKTEDSEKLFF
TGTGCCAGCAAGACAGAGGATTCTGAAAAACTGTTTTTT
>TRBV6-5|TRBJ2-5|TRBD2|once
CASSSGTRGSGGQYF
TGTGCCAGCAGTTCCGGGACTAGGGGCTCGGGGGGCCAGTACTTC
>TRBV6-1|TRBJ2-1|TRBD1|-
CASSEQGVSYNEQFF
TGTGCCAGCAGTGAACAGGGGGTCTCCTACAATGAGCAGTTCTTC
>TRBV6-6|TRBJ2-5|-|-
CASSHLLGRETQYF
TGTGCCAGCAGCCACCTGTTGGGGCGAGAGACCCAGTACTTC
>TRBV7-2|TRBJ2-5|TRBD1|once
CASSGGQRQETQYF
TGTGCCAGCAGCGGGGGACAGAGACAAGAGACCCAGTACTTC
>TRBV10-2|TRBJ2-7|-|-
CASSEASIYEQYF
TGCGCCAGCAGTGAGGCTAGCATCTACGAGCAGTACTTC
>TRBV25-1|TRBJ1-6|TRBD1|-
CASWTGTRNSPLHF
TGTGCCAGCTGGACAGGAACCAGGAATTCACCCCTCCACTTT
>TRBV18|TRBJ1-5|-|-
CASSPPSGGLVQPQHF
TGTGCCAGCTCACCACCGTCCGGGGGGCTTGTTCAGCCCCAGCATTTT
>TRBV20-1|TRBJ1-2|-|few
CSASTAYGYTF
TGCAGTGCTTCGACAGCATATGGCTACACCTTC
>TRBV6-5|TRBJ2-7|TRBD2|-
CASSPRTSYYEQYF
TGTGCCAGCAGCCCTAGGACTAGCTATTACGAGCAGTACTTC
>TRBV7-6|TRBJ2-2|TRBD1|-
CASSLGRGHTGELFF
TGTGCCAGCAGCTTAGGCAGGGGGCACACCGGGGAGCTGTTTTTT
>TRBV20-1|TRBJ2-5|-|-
CSAIAAQTQYF
TGCAGTGCAATAGCGGCGCAGACCCAGTACTTC
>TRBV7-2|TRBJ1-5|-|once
CASSLDREGSPQHF
TGTGCCAGCAGCTTAGACAGGGAGGGGTCCCCCCAGCATTTT
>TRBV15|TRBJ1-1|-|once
CATSTLDRNTEAFF
TGTGCCACCAGCACTCTCGACAGGAACACTGAAGCTTTCTTT
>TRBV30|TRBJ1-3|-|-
CAWSVSAGNTIYF
TGTGCCTGGAGTGTGTCTGCTGGAAACACCATATATTTT
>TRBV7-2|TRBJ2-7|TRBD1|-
CASSSWDRGYEQYF
TGTGCCAGCAGCTCCTGGGACAGGGGTTACGAGCAGTACTTC
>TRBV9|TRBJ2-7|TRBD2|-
CASSEGVAGGFYEQYF
TGTGCCAGCAGCGAAGGGGTGGCGGGAGGGTTCTACGAGCAGTACTTC
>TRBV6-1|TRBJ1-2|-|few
CASSGSGTTNYGYTF
TGTGCCAGCAGCGGGAGCGGGACTACGAACTATGGCTACACCTTC
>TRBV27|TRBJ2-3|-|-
CASSFRHPTDTQYF
TGTGCCAGCAGTTTTCGACACCCCACAGATACGCAGTATTTT
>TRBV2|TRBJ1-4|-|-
CASSGLPGISSTNEKLFF
TGTGCCAGCAGTGGGTTGCCAGGGATTTCTTCAACTAATGAAAAACTGTTTTTT
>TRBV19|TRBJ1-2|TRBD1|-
CASSIGQEFYGYTF
TGTGCCAGTAGTATCGGACAGGAATTCTATGGCTACACCTTC
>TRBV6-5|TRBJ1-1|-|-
CASSADRNTEAFF
TGTGCCAGCAGTGCCGACAGGAACACTGAAGCTTTCTTT
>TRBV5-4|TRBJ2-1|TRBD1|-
CASSLSRDRGWNEQFF
TGTGCCAGCAGCTTGAGTCGGGACAGGGGGTGGAATGAGCAGTTCTTC
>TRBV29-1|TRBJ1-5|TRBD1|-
CSVVKLDRGYQPQHF
TGCAGCGTTGTAAAGCTGGACAGGGGATATCAGCCCCAGCATTTT
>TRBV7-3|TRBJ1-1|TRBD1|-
CASSLRGQLNTEAFF
TGTGCCAGCAGCTTACGGGGACAGTTGAACACTGAAGCTTTCTTT
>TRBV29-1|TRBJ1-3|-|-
CSVEGWGPGNTIYF
TGCAGCGTTGAAGGTTGGGGGCCTGGAAACACCATATATTTT
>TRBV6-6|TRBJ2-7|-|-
CASSYGAGEQYF
TGTGCCAGCAGTTACGGGGCGGGGGAGCAGTACTTC
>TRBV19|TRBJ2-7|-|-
CASSITSTVYEQYF
TGTGCCAGTAGTATTACCTCGACAGTATACGAGCAGTACTTC